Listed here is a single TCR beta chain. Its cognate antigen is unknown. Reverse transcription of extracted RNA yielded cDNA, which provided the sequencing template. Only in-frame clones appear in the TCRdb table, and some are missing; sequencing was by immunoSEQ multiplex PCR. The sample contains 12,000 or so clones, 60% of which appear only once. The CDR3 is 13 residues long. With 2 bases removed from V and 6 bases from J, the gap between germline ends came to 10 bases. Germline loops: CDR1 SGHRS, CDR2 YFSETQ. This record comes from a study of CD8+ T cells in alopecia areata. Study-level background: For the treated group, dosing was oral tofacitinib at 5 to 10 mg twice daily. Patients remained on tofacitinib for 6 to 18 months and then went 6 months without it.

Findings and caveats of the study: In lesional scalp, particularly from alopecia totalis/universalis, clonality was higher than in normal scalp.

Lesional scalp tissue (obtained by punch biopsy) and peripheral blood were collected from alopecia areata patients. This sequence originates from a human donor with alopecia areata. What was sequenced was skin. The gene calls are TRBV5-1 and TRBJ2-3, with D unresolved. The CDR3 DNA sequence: TGCGCCAGCAGCTTCCCTCAAAAGGATACGCAGTATTTT. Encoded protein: CASSFPQKDTQYF.